This entry lists 21 T cell receptor beta chains sequenced from one sample in a study of cytomegalovirus exposure and HLA in healthy donors. Vbeta (60) and Jbeta (13) primers were used in the PCR. Repertoires were generated with immunoSEQ multiplex PCR, while TCRdb's copy carries only in-frame clones and drops some. The data hold about 180,000 clones, with about 85% observed a single time. Sequenced material: PBMCs. The receptors were gathered from a boy aged 2 to 10 in good health and CMV-seronegative.

The gene calls are TRBV5-6 and TRBJ2-7, with D tentatively TRBD2 (6 bases). The CDR3 sequence is 16 residues long. Germline V CDR1 and CDR2: SGHDT, YYEEEE. Between the trimmed V and J ends, which lost 1 base and 0 bases, there was a span of 14 bases. The CDR3 coding sequence is TGTGCCAGCAGCTTGAAGGGACTTTCTCTCTCCTACGAGCAGTACGTC. Protein: CASSLKGLSLSYEQYV.

The chain links TRBV10-3 to TRBJ2-3; D remains ambiguous. The germline V gene has CDR1 ENHRY and CDR2 SYGVKD. Between the trimmed V and J ends, which lost 5 bases and 0 bases, there was a span of 15 bases. There are 16 residues in the CDR3. The CDR3: CAISFLAVASTDTQYF. CDR3 DNA sequence: TGTGCCATCAGTTTTTTGGCGGTAGCTAGCACAGATACGCAGTATTTT.

The chain couples TRBV15 to TRBJ2-6; unclear D gene. The germline V gene encodes CDR1 LNHNV and CDR2 YYDKDF (reference sequence). The V gene lost 3 bases and the J gene lost 0 bases, with 6 bases spanning the gap. The CDR3 loop spans 15 amino acids. CDR3 DNA: TGTGCCACCAGCAGCACCAGCTCTGGGGCCAACGTCCTGACTTTC. Translation: CATSSTSSGANVLTF.

This rearrangement joins TRBV14 to TRBJ2-2; D unresolved. CDR3 length: 14 amino acids. Between the trimmed V and J ends, which lost 4 bases and 6 bases, there was a span of 12 bases. CDR1 is SGHDN, CDR2 FVKESK, per germline. CDR3 in amino acids: CASSPTMSSGELFF. The CDR3 region has the DNA TGTGCCAGCAGCCCTACCATGAGCTCCGGGGAGCTGTTTTTT.

The J gene is TRBJ2-5, the V gene TRBV11-2; perhaps TRBD2 as D (6 bases). CDR1 SGHAT and CDR2 FQNNGV come from the germline V gene. Trimming took 1 base from V and 4 from J, leaving 10 bases between them. CDR3 size: 14 residues. The CDR3 sequence is CASSLVNGRETQYF. The CDR3 nucleotides read TGTGCCAGCAGCTTAGTTAACGGGAGAGAGACCCAGTACTTC.

The chain combines TRBV7-2 with TRBJ2-2, with 7 bases identical to TRBD2. The J segment lost 3 bases and the V segment lost 4 bases, leaving 14 bases of the junction unmatched. The length of the CDR3 is 18 residues. Germline values: CDR1 SGHTA, CDR2 FQGNSA. CDR3 in amino acids: CASSSGGEGYAYTGELFF. As DNA, the CDR3 is TGTGCCAGCAGCTCCGGAGGGGAGGGGTACGCATACACCGGGGAGCTGTTTTTT.

This chain joins TRBV11-2 and TRBJ2-2, with 7 bases identical to TRBD2. V was pared by 6 bases and J by 6 bases, with 10 bases of the junction left unmatched. Germline V gene data show CDR1 as SGHAT and CDR2 as FQNNGV. The CDR3 covers 15 residues. The CDR3 nucleotides read TGTGCCAGCAGTCCCCTCGGACTAGTGGCCGGGGAGCTGTTTTTT. Encoded protein: CASSPLGLVAGELFF. Based on the CDR3 plus reference TRBV11-2 and TRBJ2-2, the full variable domain is EAGVAQSPRYKIIEKRQSVAFWCNPISGHATLYWYQQILGQGPKLLIQFQNNGVVDDSQLPKDRFSAERLKGVDSTLKIQPAKLEDSAVYLCASSPLGLVAGELFFGEGSRLTVL.

The chain uses TRBV25-1 and TRBJ2-3; D may be TRBD1 (6 bases). V dropped 2 bases and J dropped 2 bases, with 11 bases sitting between them. In germline, CDR1 is MGHDK, CDR2 SYGVNS. The length of the CDR3 is 15 residues. The DNA for the CDR3 is TGTGCCAGCAGTGAAAGACAGGCCCTCACAGATACGCAGTATTTT. It encodes CASSERQALTDTQYF. The whole variable domain, remainder taken from reference TRBV25-1 and TRBJ2-3, is EADIYQTPRYLVIGTGKKITLECSQTMGHDKMYWYQQDPGMELHLIHYSYGVNSTEKGDLSSESTVSRIRTEHFPLTLESARPSHTSQYLCASSERQALTDTQYFGPGTRLTVL.

The V gene is TRBV9, the J gene TRBJ1-2; possible D gene TRBD1, 6 bases. V was clipped by 7 bases and J by 4 bases, with 17 bases between them. The CDR3 has 14 amino acids. Germline V lookup: CDR1 SGDLS, CDR2 YYNGEE. The CDR3 loop reads CASGGRGGLYGYTF. In DNA form, the CDR3 reads TGTGCCAGCGGGGGGCGGGGGGGCCTCTATGGCTACACCTTC.

The chain recombines TRBV5-1 with TRBJ1-2; no definite D call. This CDR3 comprises 16 residues. Trimming removed 3 bases at V and 2 bases at J, with 17 bases between. CDR1 is SGHRS, CDR2 YFSETQ, per germline. The CDR3 DNA is TGCGCCAGCAGCTACATGCCCGTCGACAAGAACTATGGCTACACCTTC. Translated: CASSYMPVDKNYGYTF.

The chain carries TRBV2 and TRBJ2-7; 7 nucleotides match TRBD1. The J segment lost 0 bases and the V segment lost 4 bases, leaving 12 bases of the junction unmatched. This CDR3 region has 17 residues. Per germline, CDR1 SNHLY and CDR2 FYNNEI. Written as DNA, the CDR3 is TGTGCCAGCAGTGGGAAGGTCCTGGCAGGGGGCTCCTACGAGCAGTACTTC. Protein: CASSGKVLAGGSYEQYF.

The chain's CDR3 is CASSPRQGRENTEAFF. The CDR3, as DNA: TGTGCCAGCTCACCACGGCAGGGGAGGGAGAACACTGAAGCTTTCTTT. The chain uses TRBV18 and TRBJ1-1; TRBD1 is a possible D gene (6 bases). The germline V gene encodes CDR1 KGHSH and CDR2 LQKENI. Trimming pared 1 base from V and 1 base from J, leaving 13 bases between. CDR3 length equals 16 residues.

This clone was seen a single time. The V call is TRBV7-9, the J call TRBJ2-5; TRBD1 agrees at 8 bases. From germline, CDR1 is SEHNR and CDR2 FQNEAQ (reference sequence). The CDR3 is 17 amino acids. Germline trimming cut 5 bases from V and 5 bases from J; bases unmatched to any gene: 16. The CDR3 DNA reads as TGTGCCAGCAGCACGTGGACAGGGACAATATATCCGGAGACCCAGTACTTC. As protein: CASSTWTGTIYPETQYF.

The CDR3 DNA is TGTGCCAGCAGCGTAGGACAGGGGGCCCACGAGCAGTACTTC. Translated, it gives CASSVGQGAHEQYF. The chain combines TRBV9 with TRBJ2-7; 10 bases are a match to TRBD1. This CDR3 is 14 amino acids long. The junction had 2 bases not matched to a gene; V was cut back by 0 bases and J by 5 bases. The V gene's germline CDR1 is SGDLS and CDR2 YYNGEE.

The chain is built from TRBV10-1 and TRBJ2-3; 10 bases align to TRBD2. Germline V gene lookup returns CDR1 WNHNN and CDR2 SYGVQD (reference sequence). With V trimmed by 8 bases and J by 2 bases, 13 bases remained unmatched. The length of the CDR3 is 17 residues. CDR3 region: CASSESASGGITDTQYF. The DNA for the CDR3 is TGCGCCAGCTCCGAGTCGGCTAGCGGGGGCATCACAGATACGCAGTATTTT.

V and J are TRBV29-1 and TRBJ2-7; D not certain. V was shortened by 2 bases and J by 3 bases, with 11 bases between the two germline ends. This CDR3 is built from 13 residues. Germline CDR1 reads SQVTM; CDR2 reads ANQGSEA. In DNA, the CDR3 is TGCAGCGTTGAAACTGACACCGACTACGAGCAGTACTTC. It yields the protein CSVETDTDYEQYF.

J is TRBJ2-4 and V is TRBV28, with D possibly matching TRBD1 (5 bases). V was pared by 3 bases and J by 9 bases, with 9 bases between. Germline V lookup: CDR1 MDHEN, CDR2 SYDVKM. This CDR3 region has 12 residues. The CDR3 loop is CASSFDSTIQYF. Here the CDR3 DNA reads TGTGCCAGCAGTTTCGACAGTACCATTCAGTACTTC. The whole variable domain, filled in from reference TRBV28 and TRBJ2-4, reads DVKVTQSSRYLVKRTGEKVFLECVQDMDHENMFWYRQDPGLGLRLIYFSYDVKMKEKGDIPEGYSVSREKKERFSLILESASTNQTSMYLCASSFDSTIQYFGAGTRLSVL.

J is TRBJ2-1 and V is TRBV27, with D tentatively TRBD2 (5 bases). Germline values: CDR1 MNHEY, CDR2 SMNVEV (reference sequence). The V end was cut by 5 bases, the J end by 12 bases, with 17 bases between. This CDR3 has 13 amino acids. The CDR3, as DNA: TGTGCCAGCAGTCCCAAGTCGTCGGGAAGGCAGTTCTTC. Residues: CASSPKSSGRQFF.

The chain uses TRBV6-5 and TRBJ2-3, with 7 bases fitting TRBD2. J lost 2 bases, V lost 8 bases, and 10 bases had no gene match. The CDR3 runs to 15 residues. The germline gives CDR1 MNHEY, CDR2 SVGAGI. CDR3 region: CASRRLAGDTDTQYF. In DNA, the CDR3 is TGTGCCAGCCGTCGTCTCGCGGGGGACACAGATACGCAGTATTTT.

The CDR3 sequence: CASSFAGQGTDTQYF. Here the CDR3 DNA reads TGTGCCAGCAGCTTTGCGGGACAGGGGACAGATACGCAGTATTTT. This sequence joins TRBV5-4 and TRBJ2-3, with 10 bases fitting TRBD1. Germline loops: CDR1 SGHNT, CDR2 YYREEE (reference sequence). J gave up 3 bases and V 2 bases, and 3 bases lay outside the gene matches. The CDR3 sequence is 15 residues long.

J is TRBJ2-3 and V is TRBV25-1; TRBD2 matches at 8 bases. CDR1 is MGHDK and CDR2 is SYGVNS in the germline V gene. CDR3 length equals 17 residues. V was pared by 0 bases and J by 3 bases, with 8 bases of the junction left unmatched. Here the CDR3 reads CASSEYGGGGTTDTQYF. The CDR3 DNA is TGTGCCAGCAGTGAATATGGGGGCGGGGGGACAACAGATACGCAGTATTTT.